Following are 14 T cell receptor beta chains from one sample sequenced in a study of control samples from healthy donors and cancer patients. Clones were read by immunoSEQ multiplex PCR, and TCRdb kept only the in-frame ones, dropping some. The table lists fewer than 50,000 clones, more than 90% of them singletons. Input material: PBMCs. All receptors derive from a man aged 30 to 39 with colorectal cancer.

The J gene is TRBJ1-1, the V gene TRBV29-1, with D hard to call. The CDR3 runs to 13 residues. The germline gives CDR1 SQVTM, CDR2 ANQGSEA. V lost 0 bases, J lost 3 bases, and 8 bases lay in between. CDR3 protein: CSVEEPRHTEAFF. The CDR3 DNA sequence: TGCAGCGTTGAAGAACCCAGGCACACTGAAGCTTTCTTT.

The CDR3: CASSPRTGGRDEQFF. CDR3 coding DNA: TGTGCCAGCAGTCCGAGGACGGGGGGGAGGGATGAGCAGTTCTTC. This sequence joins TRBV6-5 and TRBJ2-1; TRBD2 matches at 8 bases. Germline V gives CDR1 MNHEY, CDR2 SVGAGI. This CDR3 spans 15 amino acids. Trimming removed 5 bases from V and 8 bases from J; junction bases left unmatched: 11.

CDR3 coding DNA: TGTGCCAGCAGCTTAGGGACAGGGTTCTACAATGAGCAGTTCTTC. Protein product: CASSLGTGFYNEQFF. The V call is TRBV5-4, the J call TRBJ2-1, with TRBD1 matching 9 bases. The CDR3 is 15 amino acids. Germline CDR1 reads SGHNT; CDR2 reads YYREEE (reference sequence). V shed 2 bases, J shed 3 bases, and the junction held 3 bases outside the gene matches.

This chain connects TRBV6-2 or TRBV6-3 to TRBJ2-1; unclear D gene. The V end lost 2 bases, the J end lost 5 bases, and 4 bases lay between the germline ends. The CDR3 has 12 amino acids. CDR1 and CDR2 (germline): MNHEY, SVGEGT. The CDR3 DNA reads TGTGCCAGCAGTTACCCCCACAATGAGCAGTTCTTC. Translating it yields CASSYPHNEQFF.

The chain joins TRBV25-1 to TRBJ1-1, with D maybe TRBD1 (5 bases). Trimming removed 7 bases at V and 5 bases at J, with 14 bases between. The CDR3 spans 13 residues. Germline CDR1 is MGHDK and CDR2 is SYGVNS. The DNA for the CDR3 is TGTGCCAGCACAGGGTGGGTGCGGACTGAAGCTTTCTTT. This codes for CASTGWVRTEAFF.

This clone was picked up one time. This chain links TRBV5-5 with TRBJ2-1; D is unclear. The germline gives CDR1 SGHKS, CDR2 YYEKEE (reference sequence). Trimming took 0 bases from V and 6 from J, leaving 10 bases between them. The CDR3 sequence is 14 residues long. CDR3 in amino acids: CASSLAVVGNEQFF. The CDR3 nucleotides are TGTGCCAGCAGCTTGGCGGTAGTCGGCAATGAGCAGTTCTTC.

The chain links TRBV3-1 (or the pseudogene TRBV3-2) to TRBJ1-3, with 7 bases lining up with TRBD1. The CDR3 consists of 13 residues. J was trimmed by 9 bases and V by 3 bases; bases with no gene match: 5. The germline V gene has CDR1 LGHDT and CDR2 YNNKEL (reference sequence). DNA for the CDR3: TGTGCCAGCAGCCAGACAGGGAGAGGCACCATATATTTT. Protein product: CASSQTGRGTIYF.

This sequence joins TRBV2 and TRBJ2-7; no clear D gene. Trimming left V 6 bases short and J 0 bases short, with 9 bases between. Germline V gives CDR1 SNHLY, CDR2 FYNNEI. This CDR3 has 13 amino acids. This CDR3 is CASRDISSYEQYV. The CDR3 coding sequence is TGTGCCAGCAGGGATATAAGCTCCTACGAGCAGTACGTC.

This chain connects TRBV7-9 to TRBJ1-2; TRBD1 is a possible D gene (5 bases). Germline CDR1 SEHNR, CDR2 FQNEAQ (reference sequence). CDR3 length: 14 residues. The ends were cut back, 5 bases at V and 6 bases at J, with 16 bases in the middle. In DNA, the CDR3 is TGTGCCAGCAGCCCACGCTCCCCGGGGGATGGCTACACCTTC. This codes for CASSPRSPGDGYTF.

This rearrangement joins TRBV10-3 to TRBJ1-2; the D gene is possibly TRBD1 (5 bases). The ends were cut back, 7 bases at V and 7 bases at J, with 16 bases in the middle. The germline V gene encodes CDR1 ENHRY and CDR2 SYGVKD. The CDR3 is made up of 13 amino acids. The chain's CDR3 is CAIKFGQGGGYTF. In DNA form, the CDR3 reads TGTGCCATCAAATTCGGGCAGGGAGGTGGCTACACCTTC.

The rearrangement joins TRBV4-3 to TRBJ2-3; possibly TRBD2 for D (6 bases). Looked up from germline, CDR1 is LGHNA and CDR2 is YSLEER. This CDR3 is 14 amino acids long. V shed 3 bases and J shed 0 bases, with 7 bases lying between them. CDR3 sequence: CASSQGTSTDTQYF. DNA of the CDR3: TGCGCCAGCAGCCAGGGGACTAGCACAGATACGCAGTATTTT.

This chain uses TRBV6-6 with TRBJ2-5, with D possibly matching TRBD1 (5 bases). Germline assignment: CDR1 MNHNY and CDR2 SVGAGI (reference sequence). Between the trimmed V and J ends, which lost 4 bases and 2 bases, there was a span of 11 bases. The CDR3 contains 14 residues. DNA for the CDR3: TGTGCCAGCAGTTCAACAGGTATACAAGAGACCCAGTACTTC. Amino acid sequence: CASSSTGIQETQYF.

The chain links TRBV2 to TRBJ1-5; 8 nucleotides agree with TRBD1. CDR3 length: 16 residues. The germline CDR1 and CDR2 sequences are SNHLY and FYNNEI. Unmatched junction bases numbered 11, after V lost 4 bases and J lost 6 bases. The chain's CDR3 is CASSAISGGHSQPQHF. The CDR3 region has the DNA TGTGCCAGCAGTGCGATTTCAGGGGGCCACAGTCAGCCCCAGCATTTT.

The CDR3 coding sequence is TGTGCCAGCAGCCTGACAGGGAGCACTGAAGCTTTCTTT. Amino acid sequence: CASSLTGSTEAFF. The chain uses TRBV7-2 and TRBJ1-1; 7 bases match TRBD1. Germline trimming cut 5 bases from V and 4 bases from J; bases unmatched to any gene: 4. This CDR3 is built from 13 residues. From germline, CDR1 is SGHTA and CDR2 FQGNSA.